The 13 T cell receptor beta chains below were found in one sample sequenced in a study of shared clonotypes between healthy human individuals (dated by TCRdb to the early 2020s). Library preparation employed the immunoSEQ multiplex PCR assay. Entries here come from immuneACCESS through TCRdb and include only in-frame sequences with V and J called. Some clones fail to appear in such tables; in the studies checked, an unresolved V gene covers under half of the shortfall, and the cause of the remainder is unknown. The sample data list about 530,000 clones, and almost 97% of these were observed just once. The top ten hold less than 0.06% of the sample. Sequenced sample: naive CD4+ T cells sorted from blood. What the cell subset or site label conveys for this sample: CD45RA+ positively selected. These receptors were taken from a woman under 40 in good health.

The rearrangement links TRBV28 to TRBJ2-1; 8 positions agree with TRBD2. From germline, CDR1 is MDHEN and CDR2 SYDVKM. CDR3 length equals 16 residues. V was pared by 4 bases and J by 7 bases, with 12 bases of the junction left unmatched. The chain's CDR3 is CASSSGSGGPNNEQFF. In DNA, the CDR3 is TGTGCCAGCAGTTCAGGGTCGGGAGGGCCAAATAATGAGCAGTTCTTC. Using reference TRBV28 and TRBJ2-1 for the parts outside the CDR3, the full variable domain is DVKVTQSSRYLVKRTGEKVFLECVQDMDHENMFWYRQDPGLGLRLIYFSYDVKMKEKGDIPEGYSVSREKKERFSLILESASTNQTSMYLCASSSGSGGPNNEQFFGPGTRLTVL.

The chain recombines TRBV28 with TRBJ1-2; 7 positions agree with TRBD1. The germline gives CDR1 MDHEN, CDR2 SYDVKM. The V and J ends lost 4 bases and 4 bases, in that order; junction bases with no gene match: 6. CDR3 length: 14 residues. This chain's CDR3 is CASSSGTAVYGYTF. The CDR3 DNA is TGTGCCAGCAGTTCCGGGACAGCTGTCTATGGCTACACCTTC.

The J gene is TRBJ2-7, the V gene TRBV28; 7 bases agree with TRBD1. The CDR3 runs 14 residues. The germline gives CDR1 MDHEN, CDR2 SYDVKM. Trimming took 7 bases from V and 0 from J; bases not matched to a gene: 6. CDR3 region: CASTLQGSSYEQYF. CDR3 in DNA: TGTGCCAGCACACTACAGGGGTCCTCCTACGAGCAGTACTTC.

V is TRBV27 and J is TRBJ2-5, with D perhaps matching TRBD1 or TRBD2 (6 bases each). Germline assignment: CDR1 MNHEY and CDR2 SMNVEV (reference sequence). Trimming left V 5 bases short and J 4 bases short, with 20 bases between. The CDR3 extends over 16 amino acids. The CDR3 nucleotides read TGTGCCAGCAGTCCCAGGACTGCCCGGGGGCCAGAGACCCAGTACTTC. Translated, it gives CASSPRTARGPETQYF.

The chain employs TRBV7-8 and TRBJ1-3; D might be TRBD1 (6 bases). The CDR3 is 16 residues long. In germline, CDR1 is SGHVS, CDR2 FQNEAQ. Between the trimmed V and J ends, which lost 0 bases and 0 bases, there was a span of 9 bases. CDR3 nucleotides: TGTGCCAGCAGCTTAGCCCCGACAGGCTCTGGAAACACCATATATTTT. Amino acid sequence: CASSLAPTGSGNTIYF.

CDR3 amino acids: CASSQDSYSGNTIYF. The DNA for the CDR3 is TGTGCCAGCAGCCAAGACAGTTACTCTGGAAACACCATATATTTT. The V gene is TRBV7-9, the J gene TRBJ1-3, with D perhaps TRBD1 (5 bases). This CDR3 has 15 residues. In germline, CDR1 is SEHNR, CDR2 FQNEAQ (reference sequence). Trimming took 5 bases from V and 0 from J, leaving 11 bases between them.

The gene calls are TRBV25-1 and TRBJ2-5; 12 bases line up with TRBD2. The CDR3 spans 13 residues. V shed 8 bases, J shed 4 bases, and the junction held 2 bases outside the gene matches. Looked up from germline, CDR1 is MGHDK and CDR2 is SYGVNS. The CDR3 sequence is CASETSGRETQYF. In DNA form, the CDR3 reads TGTGCCAGCGAGACTAGCGGGAGAGAGACCCAGTACTTC. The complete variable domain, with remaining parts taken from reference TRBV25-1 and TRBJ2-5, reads EADIYQTPRYLVIGTGKKITLECSQTMGHDKMYWYQQDPGMELHLIHYSYGVNSTEKGDLSSESTVSRIRTEHFPLTLESARPSHTSQYLCASETSGRETQYFGPGTRLLVL.

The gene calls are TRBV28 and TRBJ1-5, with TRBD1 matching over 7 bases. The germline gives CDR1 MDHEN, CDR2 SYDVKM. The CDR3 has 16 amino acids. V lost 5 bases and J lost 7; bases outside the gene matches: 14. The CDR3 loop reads CASSQKQGRFIQPQHF. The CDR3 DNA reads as TGTGCCAGCAGTCAGAAACAGGGGCGGTTTATCCAGCCCCAGCATTTT.

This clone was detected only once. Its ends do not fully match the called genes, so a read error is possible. The CDR3 sequence is CASRSRDSNEQYF. The CDR3 bases are TGTGCCAGCAGGTCACGGGACTCCAACGAGCAGTACTTC. V and J are TRBV6-5 and TRBJ2-7, with D maybe TRBD2 (6 bases). The CDR3 loop spans 13 amino acids. The germline gives CDR1 MNHEY, CDR2 SVGAGI.

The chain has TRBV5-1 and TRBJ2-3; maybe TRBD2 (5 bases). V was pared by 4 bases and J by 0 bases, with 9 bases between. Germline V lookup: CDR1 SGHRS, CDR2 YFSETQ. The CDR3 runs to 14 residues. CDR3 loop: CASSSGRSTDTQYF. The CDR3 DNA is TGCGCCAGCAGCAGTGGGAGAAGCACAGATACGCAGTATTTT.

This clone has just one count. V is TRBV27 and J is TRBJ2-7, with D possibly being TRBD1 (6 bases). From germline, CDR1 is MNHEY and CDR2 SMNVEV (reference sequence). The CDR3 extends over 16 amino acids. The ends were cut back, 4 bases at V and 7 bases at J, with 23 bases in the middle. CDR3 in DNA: TGTGCCAGCAGTTATCAGGGGACGTCACCCCTCACTGAGCAGTACTTC. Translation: CASSYQGTSPLTEQYF.

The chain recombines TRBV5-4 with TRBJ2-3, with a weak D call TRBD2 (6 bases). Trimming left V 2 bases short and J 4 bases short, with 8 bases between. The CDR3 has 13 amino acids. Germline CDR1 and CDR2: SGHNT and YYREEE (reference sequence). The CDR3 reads CASSLREPDTQYF. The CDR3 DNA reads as TGTGCCAGCAGCTTACGGGAGCCAGATACGCAGTATTTT.

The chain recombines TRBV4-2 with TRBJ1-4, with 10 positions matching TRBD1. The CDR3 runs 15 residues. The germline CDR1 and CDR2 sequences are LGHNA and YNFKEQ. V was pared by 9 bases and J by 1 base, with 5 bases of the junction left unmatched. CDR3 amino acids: CASGQGGVTNEKLFF. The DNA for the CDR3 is TGTGCCAGTGGACAGGGGGGGGTAACTAATGAAAAACTGTTTTTT.